The following is a T cell receptor beta chain sequence with its context. What it binds is not known. Some clones are missing from TCRdb's copy, which holds only in-frame ones; the method was immunoSEQ multiplex PCR. Counted here are 6,500 to 9,500 clones, approximately 94% occurring once; the ten biggest clones make up roughly 1.4%. The data were obtained in a study of T cell clonotyping in hematopoietic cell transplantation. Study-wide points: Recipient TCR diversity dropped after transplant; expanded clonotypes rose from day 30 to 180. Cells were unsorted, so CD4 and CD8 contributions were not separated.

Per the germline V gene, CDR1 is SGDLS and CDR2 is YYNGEE. The CDR3 length is 16 residues. V gave up 4 bases and J gave up 4 bases, with 18 bases separating them. The sequencing used peripheral blood mononuclear cells, collected 30 days after allogeneic stem cell transplant. This rearrangement joins TRBV9 to TRBJ2-1; perhaps TRBD1 as D (6 bases). The TCR sequence derives from a male patient between 55 and 70 years old who had an allogeneic stem cell transplant from an unrelated donor, so T cells may come from the graft donor. Some clones in this sample may be carry-over from other donors' samples. The CDR3 loop reads CASSPQGGLQYNEQFF. The CDR3 DNA follows: TGTGCCAGCAGCCCACAGGGTGGACTCCAATACAATGAGCAGTTCTTC.